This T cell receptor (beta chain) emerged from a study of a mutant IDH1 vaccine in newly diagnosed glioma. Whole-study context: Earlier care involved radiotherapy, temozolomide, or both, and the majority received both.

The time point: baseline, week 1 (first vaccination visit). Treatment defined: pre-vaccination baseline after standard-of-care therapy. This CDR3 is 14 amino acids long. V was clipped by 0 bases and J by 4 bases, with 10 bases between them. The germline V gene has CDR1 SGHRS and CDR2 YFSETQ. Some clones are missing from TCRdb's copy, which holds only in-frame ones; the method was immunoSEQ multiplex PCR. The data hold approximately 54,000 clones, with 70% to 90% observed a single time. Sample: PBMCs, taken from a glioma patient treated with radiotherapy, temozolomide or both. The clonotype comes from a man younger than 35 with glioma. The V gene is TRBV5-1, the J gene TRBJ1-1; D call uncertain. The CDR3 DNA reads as TGCGCCAGCAGCTTGGCCCTAAGTCGCACTGAAGCTTTCTTT. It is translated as CASSLALSRTEAFF.